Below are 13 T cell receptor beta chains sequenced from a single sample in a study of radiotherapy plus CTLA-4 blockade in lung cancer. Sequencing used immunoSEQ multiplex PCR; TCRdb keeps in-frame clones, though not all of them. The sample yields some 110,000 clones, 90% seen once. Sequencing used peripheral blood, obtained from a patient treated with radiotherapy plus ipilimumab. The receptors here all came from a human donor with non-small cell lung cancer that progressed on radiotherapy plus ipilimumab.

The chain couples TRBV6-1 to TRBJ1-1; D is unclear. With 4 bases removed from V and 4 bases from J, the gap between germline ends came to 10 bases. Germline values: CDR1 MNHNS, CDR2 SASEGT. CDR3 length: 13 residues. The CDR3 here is CASSGRIGTEAFF. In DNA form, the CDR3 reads TGTGCCAGCAGTGGCCGAATCGGCACTGAAGCTTTCTTT.

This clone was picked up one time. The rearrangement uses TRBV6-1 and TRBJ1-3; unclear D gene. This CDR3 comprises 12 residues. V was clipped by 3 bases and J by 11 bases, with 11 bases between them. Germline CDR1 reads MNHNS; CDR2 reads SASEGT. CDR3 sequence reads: CASSEYPEAIYF. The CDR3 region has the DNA TGTGCCAGCAGTGAGTACCCGGAAGCCATATATTTT.

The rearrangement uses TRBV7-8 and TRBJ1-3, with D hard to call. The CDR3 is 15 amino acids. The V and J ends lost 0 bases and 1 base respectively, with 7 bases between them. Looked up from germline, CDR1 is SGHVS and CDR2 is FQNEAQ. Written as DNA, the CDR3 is TGTGCCAGCAGCTTAGCATCCGGGTCTGGAAACACCATATATTTT. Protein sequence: CASSLASGSGNTIYF. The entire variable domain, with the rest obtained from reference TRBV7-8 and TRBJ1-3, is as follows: GAGVSQSPRYKVAKRGQDVALRCDPISGHVSLFWYQQALGQGPEFLTYFQNEAQLDKSGLPSDRFFAERPEGSVSTLKIQRTQQEDSAVYLCASSLASGSGNTIYFGEGSWLTVV.

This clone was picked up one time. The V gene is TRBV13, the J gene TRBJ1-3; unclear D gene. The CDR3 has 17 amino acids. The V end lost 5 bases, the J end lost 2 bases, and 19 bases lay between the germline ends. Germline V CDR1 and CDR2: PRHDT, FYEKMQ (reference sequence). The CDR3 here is CASSLLPGPTTGNTIYF. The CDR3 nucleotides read TGTGCCAGCAGCCTTCTCCCAGGACCTACCACTGGAAACACCATATATTTT.

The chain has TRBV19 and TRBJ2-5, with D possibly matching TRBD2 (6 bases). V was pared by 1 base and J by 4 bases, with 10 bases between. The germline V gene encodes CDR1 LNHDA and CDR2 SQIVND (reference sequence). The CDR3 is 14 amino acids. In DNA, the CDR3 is TGTGCCAGTAGTATAGCGGGAGTCGCAGAGACCCAGTACTTC. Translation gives CASSIAGVAETQYF. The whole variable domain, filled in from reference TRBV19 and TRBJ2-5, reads DGGITQSPKYLFRKEGQNVTLSCEQNLNHDAMYWYRQDPGQGLRLIYYSQIVNDFQKGDIAEGYSVSREKKESFPLTVTSAQKNPTAFYLCASSIAGVAETQYFGPGTRLLVL.

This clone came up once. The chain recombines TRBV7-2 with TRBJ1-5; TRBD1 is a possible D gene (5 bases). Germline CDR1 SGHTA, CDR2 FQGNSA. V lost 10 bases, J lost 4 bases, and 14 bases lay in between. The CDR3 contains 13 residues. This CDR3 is CANMGGVNQPQHF. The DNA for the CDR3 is TGTGCCAACATGGGGGGGGTTAATCAGCCCCAGCATTTT.

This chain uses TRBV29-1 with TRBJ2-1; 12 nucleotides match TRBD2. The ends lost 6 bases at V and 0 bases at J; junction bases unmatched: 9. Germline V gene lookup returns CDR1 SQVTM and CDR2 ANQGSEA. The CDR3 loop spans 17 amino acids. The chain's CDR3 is CSVSGTSGSGSYNEQFF. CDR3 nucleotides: TGCAGCGTATCCGGGACTAGCGGGTCTGGCTCCTACAATGAGCAGTTCTTC.

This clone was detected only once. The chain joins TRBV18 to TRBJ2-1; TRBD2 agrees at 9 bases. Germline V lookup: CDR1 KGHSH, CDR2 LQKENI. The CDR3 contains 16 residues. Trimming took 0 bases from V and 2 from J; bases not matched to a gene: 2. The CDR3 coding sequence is TGTGCCAGCTCACCACCGGGCGGGAGGGCCTACAATGAGCAGTTCTTC. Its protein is CASSPPGGRAYNEQFF.

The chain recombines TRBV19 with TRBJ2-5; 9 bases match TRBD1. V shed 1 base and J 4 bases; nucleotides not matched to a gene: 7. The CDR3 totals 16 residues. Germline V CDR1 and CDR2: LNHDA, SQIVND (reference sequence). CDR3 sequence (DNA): TGTGCCAGTAGTATAGTTGGGACAGGGTCGACAGAGACCCAGTACTTC. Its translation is CASSIVGTGSTETQYF.

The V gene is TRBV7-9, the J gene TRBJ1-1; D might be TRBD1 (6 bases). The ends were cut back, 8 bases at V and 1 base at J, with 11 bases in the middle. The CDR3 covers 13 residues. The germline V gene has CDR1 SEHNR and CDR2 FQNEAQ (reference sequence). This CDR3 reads CASGQSSNTEAFF. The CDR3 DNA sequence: TGTGCCAGCGGACAGTCATCGAACACTGAAGCTTTCTTT.

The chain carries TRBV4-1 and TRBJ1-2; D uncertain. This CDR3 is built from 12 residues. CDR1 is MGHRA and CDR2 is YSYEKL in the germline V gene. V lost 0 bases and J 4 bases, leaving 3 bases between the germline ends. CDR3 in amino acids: CASSQDAYGYTF. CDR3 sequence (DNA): TGCGCCAGCAGCCAAGACGCCTATGGCTACACCTTC.

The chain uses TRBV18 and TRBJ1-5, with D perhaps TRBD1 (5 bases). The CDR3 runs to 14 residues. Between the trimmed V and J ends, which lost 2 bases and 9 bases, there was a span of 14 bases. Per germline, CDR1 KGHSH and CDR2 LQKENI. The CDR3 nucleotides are TGTGCCAGCTCACCAATAGGGGTTATCCGGCCCCAGCATTTT. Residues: CASSPIGVIRPQHF.

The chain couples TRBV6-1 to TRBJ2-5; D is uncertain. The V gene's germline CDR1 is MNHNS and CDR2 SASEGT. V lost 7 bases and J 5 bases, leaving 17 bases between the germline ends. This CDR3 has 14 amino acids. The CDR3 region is CASTYEVARETQYF. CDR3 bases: TGTGCCAGCACTTACGAAGTTGCTCGGGAGACCCAGTACTTC.